The 17 T cell receptor beta chains below all came from one sample that was sequenced in a study of blood T cell repertoires in COVID-19 (dated by TCRdb to the early 2020s). Libraries were made using the immunoSEQ multiplex PCR assay. This immuneACCESS table, as held by TCRdb, lists in-frame sequences with V and J called but not all clones. Of the missing ones, under half trace to an unresolved V gene in checked studies; the others have no known cause. Here the sample has 280,000 or so clones; about four fifths occur a single time. The top ten constitute around 10% of the sample. Sequencing used peripheral blood. These receptors were collected from a woman aged 45 to 65 who had recovered from COVID-19.

The chain couples TRBV9 to TRBJ1-2; 10 bases map to TRBD1. CDR1 and CDR2 (germline): SGDLS, YYNGEE. This CDR3 comprises 15 residues. The junction had 8 bases not matched to a gene; V was cut back by 3 bases and J by 6 bases. The CDR3 protein is CASSATGTGANGYTF. CDR3 DNA sequence: TGTGCCAGCAGCGCAACCGGGACAGGGGCAAATGGCTACACCTTC.

The V and J genes are TRBV7-2 and TRBJ2-1; 8 bases match TRBD2. Germline loops: CDR1 SGHTA, CDR2 FQGNSA. Trimming cost V 6 bases and J 12 bases; bases outside gene matches: 13. The CDR3 sequence is 14 residues long. The chain's CDR3 is CASRTSVSLLGQFF. The CDR3 nucleotides read TGTGCCAGCAGGACTAGCGTATCTCTTCTTGGGCAGTTCTTC.

Only one count was recorded for this clone. The rearrangement links TRBV5-1 to TRBJ1-2; 7 bases match TRBD1. This CDR3 contains 13 residues. CDR1 is SGHRS, CDR2 YFSETQ, per germline. V trimming: 2 bases; J trimming: 8 bases; junction bases outside the gene matches: 6. The CDR3 nucleotides are TGCGCCAGCAGCTTTCGACAGGGAGACGGCTACACCTTC. Its protein product is CASSFRQGDGYTF. Looking up the rest from reference TRBV5-1 and TRBJ1-2 gives the full variable domain: KAGVTQTPRYLIKTRGQQVTLSCSPISGHRSVSWYQQTPGQGLQFLFEYFSETQRNKGNFPGRFSGRQFSNSRSEMNVSTLELGDSALYLCASSFRQGDGYTFGSGTRLTVV.

The chain joins TRBV15 to TRBJ2-3; 11 nucleotides agree with TRBD2. The V and J ends lost 1 base and 6 bases, in that order; junction bases with no gene match: 3. Germline V gives CDR1 LNHNV, CDR2 YYDKDF (reference sequence). The CDR3 spans 15 residues. The DNA of the CDR3 is TGTGCCACCAGCAGAGGGGCTAGCGGGGGGGATACGCAGTATTTT. Its protein product is CATSRGASGGDTQYF.

The genes are TRBV3-1 (or the pseudogene TRBV3-2) and TRBJ2-6; D gene ambiguous. From germline, CDR1 is LGHDT and CDR2 YNNKEL (reference sequence). This CDR3 contains 13 residues. V dropped 6 bases and J dropped 2 bases, with 5 bases sitting between them. The CDR3 DNA reads as TGTGCCAGCAGTCCTCCTGGGGCCAACGTCCTGACTTTC. This gives the protein CASSPPGANVLTF.

The chain has TRBV4-3 and TRBJ2-6; 10 nucleotides agree with TRBD1. CDR1 and CDR2 (germline): LGHNA, YSLEER. This CDR3 spans 18 amino acids. J was trimmed by 4 bases and V by 0 bases; bases with no gene match: 6. For the CDR3, the DNA is TGCGCCAGCAGCCAAGAGACAGGGGGCGCTGGAGGGGCCAACGTCCTGACTTTC. Its translation is CASSQETGGAGGANVLTF.

This clone was observed a single time. The chain joins TRBV4-3 to TRBJ1-6; D not resolved. Germline V lookup: CDR1 LGHNA, CDR2 YSLEER. The CDR3 spans 14 residues. Trimming removed 0 bases from V and 2 bases from J, with 2 bases in between. CDR3 amino acids: CASSQDTYNSPLHF. The DNA for the CDR3 is TGCGCCAGCAGCCAAGATACCTATAATTCACCCCTCCACTTT.

The rearrangement joins TRBV4-3 to TRBJ2-5; tentatively, D is TRBD2 (5 bases). There are 14 residues in the CDR3. V was clipped by 3 bases and J by 2 bases, with 10 bases between them. Germline CDR1 LGHNA, CDR2 YSLEER. The CDR3 reads CASSHRPGQETQYF. CDR3 sequence (DNA): TGCGCCAGCAGCCATCGGCCGGGACAAGAGACCCAGTACTTC.

In this sample, this clone turned up once. V gene TRBV3-1 (or the pseudogene TRBV3-2) combines with J gene TRBJ2-1, with a tentative D call TRBD2 (7 bases). The V end lost 1 base, the J end lost 7 bases, and 17 bases lay between the germline ends. This CDR3 has 16 residues. Germline V lookup: CDR1 LGHDT, CDR2 YNNKEL (reference sequence). The CDR3 DNA follows: TGTGCCAGCAGCCAAGCCCGAGGGGGGGAAAAGAATGAGCAGTTCTTC. It encodes CASSQARGGEKNEQFF.

This clone was counted once. The V call is TRBV19, the J call TRBJ2-1; D possibly corresponds to TRBD1 (5 bases). The CDR3 has 17 amino acids. Germline-derived CDR1 and CDR2 are LNHDA and SQIVND (reference sequence). V was cut by 1 base and J by 0 bases, with 13 bases left in between. Here the CDR3 reads CASSIGGGYGSYNEQFF. In DNA, the CDR3 is TGTGCCAGTAGTATAGGGGGCGGCTACGGCTCCTACAATGAGCAGTTCTTC.

This clone was detected ten times or more. This sequence joins TRBV11-2 and TRBJ2-3; 11 bases map to TRBD2. CDR1 and CDR2 (germline): SGHAT, FQNNGV. The CDR3 extends over 17 amino acids. The junction had 7 bases not matched to a gene; V was cut back by 0 bases and J by 5 bases. CDR3 residues: CASSLEGSGGVGDTQYF. CDR3 in DNA: TGTGCCAGCAGCTTAGAGGGTAGCGGGGGGGTTGGAGATACGCAGTATTTT.

This clone appeared a few times. The DNA for the CDR3 is TGTGCCAGCAGTAGGGAGCGGGACCTCAATGAGCAGTTCTTC. This translates into CASSRERDLNEQFF. The chain has TRBV6-2 or TRBV6-3 and TRBJ2-1, with 7 bases fitting TRBD2. This CDR3 comprises 14 residues. V trimming: 5 bases; J trimming: 6 bases; junction bases outside the gene matches: 7. Germline V gene sequence: CDR1 MNHEY, CDR2 SVGEGT.

This chain connects TRBV27 to TRBJ2-1, with 10 positions matching TRBD1. This CDR3 spans 17 amino acids. V dropped 9 bases and J dropped 0; count of bases not matched to a gene: 11. Per germline, CDR1 MNHEY and CDR2 SMNVEV (reference sequence). CDR3 sequence (DNA): TGTGCCAGTTCGACAGGGGGCAAAAGAAGCTCCTACAATGAGCAGTTCTTC. Protein product: CASSTGGKRSSYNEQFF.

The rearrangement joins TRBV6-5 to TRBJ2-2; no clear D gene. Germline V gene sequence: CDR1 MNHEY, CDR2 SVGAGI. The V gene lost 6 bases and the J gene lost 7 bases, with 12 bases spanning the gap. The CDR3 is 13 amino acids. Here the CDR3 DNA reads TGTGCCAGCAGCTACCTTCCGGGCGGGGAGCTGTTTTTT. Protein sequence: CASSYLPGGELFF.

V gene TRBV9 combines with J gene TRBJ2-1; D is possibly TRBD2 (6 bases). Germline CDR1 and CDR2: SGDLS and YYNGEE. V lost 0 bases and J lost 5, with 21 bases in between. CDR3 length: 18 amino acids. In DNA, the CDR3 is TGTGCCAGCAGCGTAGAGGGGACTTCTTGGAATCCTAACAATGAGCAGTTCTTC. This translates into CASSVEGTSWNPNNEQFF.

The chain has TRBV24-1 and TRBJ2-7; no firm D call. Germline CDR1 reads KGHDR; CDR2 reads SFDVKD. The CDR3 runs 15 residues. V gave up 3 bases and J gave up 5 bases, with 16 bases separating them. CDR3 sequence (DNA): TGTGCCACCAGTGATCCCAAAGCAGGTTGGAACGAGCAGTACTTC. This encodes CATSDPKAGWNEQYF.

V gene TRBV6-5 combines with J gene TRBJ2-3; possible D gene TRBD1, 6 bases. CDR3 size: 12 residues. Trimming left V 6 bases short and J 3 bases short, with 7 bases between. In germline, CDR1 is MNHEY, CDR2 SVGAGI. The CDR3 DNA follows: TGTGCCAGCAGGGACAGAACAGATACGCAGTATTTT. Translated: CASRDRTDTQYF.